This T cell receptor (beta chain) derives from a study of cytomegalovirus exposure and HLA in healthy donors. Study overall: Unique TCR beta sequences numbering some 110 million came from around 180 million T cells in an earlier analysis.

This clone was counted a few times. Its antigen is as yet unknown. Vbeta (60) and Jbeta (13) primers were used in the PCR. Using immunoSEQ multiplex PCR, the repertoire was profiled, and TCRdb retains in-frame clones only, with some absent. This sample has about 110,000 clones; around 63% occur once, and the top ten carry 3.2%. Study-level results: Excluded: some indistinguishable V segments such as TRBV6-2 and TRBV6-3.

The CDR3 covers 18 residues. Germline assignment: CDR1 SQVTM and CDR2 ANQGSEA. The V end lost 3 bases, the J end lost 4 bases, and 25 bases lay between the germline ends. The clonotype comes from a man aged 30 to 45 in good health and CMV-seronegative. V usage is TRBV29-1 and J usage is TRBJ2-1; the D gene is possibly TRBD2 (6 bases). The sequencing input was PBMCs. CDR3 DNA: TGCAGCGTTGAGGGGGGAGACGAAACTACAGACTCATACAATGAGCAGTTCTTC. Translation: CSVEGGDETTDSYNEQFF.